The 22 T cell receptor beta chains reported below all come from one sample, sequenced in a study of regulatory T cells in long-lasting Graves disease. The time point: newly diagnosed GD, antithyroid drugs for less than 3 months. PBMC RNA served as the TCR library source. Construction of the TCR beta libraries employed iRepertoire HTBI primers in conjunction with Arm-PCR of CDR3 regions. TCRdb re-derived calls from the multiplex PCR reads in MiXCR, one entry per CDR3 protein. The sample yields about 400,000 distinct CDR3 sequences, around 15% seen once. These sequences were also reported in another study, on T cells in Graves' hyperthyroidism and ophthalmopathy.

This sample comprised peripheral blood mononuclear cells (PBMCs), obtained at new diagnosis, from a patient treated with antithyroid drugs. These receptors all come from a woman between 18 and 29 years old with Graves disease.

This clonotype was found a few times. V usage is TRBV10-3 and J usage is TRBJ1-5; D perhaps matches TRBD1 (5 bases). The CDR3 is made up of 13 amino acids. The germline V and J ends were trimmed by 8 bases and 9 bases, with 17 bases remaining between them. Germline V lookup: CDR1 ENHRY, CDR2 SYGVKD. The CDR3 region is CAIQSGFRGPQHF. The CDR3, as DNA: TGTGCCATCCAGTCCGGCTTTAGGGGGCCCCAGCATTTT.

This clonotype was observed at least ten times. The V call is TRBV5-1, the J call TRBJ1-2, with TRBD1 as a possible D gene (5 bases). Germline CDR1 reads SGHRS; CDR2 reads YFSETQ. V lost 0 bases and J 7 bases, leaving 10 bases between the germline ends. The CDR3 has 13 residues. CDR3 sequence (DNA): TGCGCCAGCAGCTTGGACGGGGGAGGTGGCTACACCTTC. Translated: CASSLDGGGGYTF.

The CDR3 region is CASRAPLGSSYEQYF. The CDR3, as DNA: TGTGCCAGCAGGGCACCCCTGGGATCCTCCTACGAGCAGTACTTC. V usage is TRBV28 and J usage is TRBJ2-7; unclear D gene. This CDR3 is 15 amino acids long. Per the germline V gene, CDR1 is MDHEN and CDR2 is SYDVKM. Trimming removed 6 bases from V and 0 bases from J, with 15 bases in between.

This clonotype showed up many times. The chain joins TRBV28 to TRBJ2-7, with D possibly being TRBD1 (5 bases). The germline V gene encodes CDR1 MDHEN and CDR2 SYDVKM. V was trimmed by 6 bases and J by 5 bases, leaving 14 bases between them. The CDR3 length is 13 residues. CDR3 coding DNA: TGTGCCAGCAGGAACCAGGGTTCCCACGAGCAGTACTTC. Its protein product is CASRNQGSHEQYF.

For this clonotype: It may be a read error: a sequence one base away is much more abundant. The V gene is TRBV28, the J gene TRBJ1-6, with 11 positions matching TRBD1. The CDR3 has 18 residues. Germline V gene lookup returns CDR1 MDHEN and CDR2 SYDVKM. Trimming at V came to 6 bases and at J to 10 bases, leaving 17 bases not matched to a gene. CDR3 in amino acids: CASSPPTGQGGLGSPLHF. In DNA, the CDR3 is TGTGCCAGCAGCCCCCCCACGGGACAGGGGGGATTAGGGTCACCCCTCCACTTT. Drawing the rest from reference TRBV28 and TRBJ1-6, the complete variable domain is DVKVTQSSRYLVKRTGEKVFLECVQDMDHENMFWYRQDPGLGLRLIYFSYDVKMKEKGDIPEGYSVSREKKERFSLILESASTNQTSMYLCASSPPTGQGGLGSPLHFGNGTRLTVT.

A few counts support this clonotype. V gene TRBV11-2 combines with J gene TRBJ2-6; no reliable D call. CDR1 is SGHAT and CDR2 is FQNNGV in the germline V gene. The CDR3 consists of 15 residues. V lost 5 bases and J 0 bases, leaving 8 bases between the germline ends. The CDR3 loop reads CASSITDSGANVLTF. In DNA, the CDR3 is TGTGCCAGCAGCATAACAGACTCTGGGGCCAACGTCCTGACTTTC.

This clonotype was seen repeatedly, ten times or more. The CDR3 DNA follows: TGTGCCTGGAGTCCCCGAGGGGGGCGCAAAGATGAGCAGTTCTTC. Translating gives CAWSPRGGRKDEQFF. This rearrangement joins TRBV30 to TRBJ2-1; either TRBD1 or TRBD2 may supply D (6 bases each). CDR1 and CDR2 from the germline V gene are GTSNPN and SVGIG (reference sequence). This CDR3 has 15 residues. Trimming took 2 bases from V and 8 from J, leaving 19 bases between them. Full variable domain (missing parts from reference TRBV30 and TRBJ2-1): SQTIHQWPATLVQPVGSPLSLECTVEGTSNPNLYWYRQAAGRGLQLLFYSVGIGQISSEVPQNLSASRPQDRQFILSSKKLLLSDSGFYLCAWSPRGGRKDEQFFGPGTRLTVL.

This clonotype was seen at least ten times. CDR3 DNA: TGTGCCAGCAGCTCACAGATGAACACTGAAGCTTTCTTT. Its protein is CASSSQMNTEAFF. The rearrangement joins TRBV7-9 to TRBJ1-1; D is ambiguous. The CDR3 runs 13 residues. Trimming took 4 bases from V and 0 from J, leaving 6 bases between them. The germline CDR1 and CDR2 sequences are SEHNR and FQNEAQ (reference sequence).

This clonotype was observed at least ten times. This chain links TRBV5-1 with TRBJ2-7; D uncertain. CDR3 size: 15 residues. Looked up from germline, CDR1 is SGHRS and CDR2 is YFSETQ. With 4 bases removed from V and 0 bases from J, the gap between germline ends came to 14 bases. CDR3 loop: CASSPGPAGSYEQYF. The CDR3 DNA is TGCGCCAGCAGCCCCGGGCCGGCCGGCTCCTACGAGCAGTACTTC. Full variable domain (remainder filled in from reference TRBV5-1 and TRBJ2-7): KAGVTQTPRYLIKTRGQQVTLSCSPISGHRSVSWYQQTPGQGLQFLFEYFSETQRNKGNFPGRFSGRQFSNSRSEMNVSTLELGDSALYLCASSPGPAGSYEQYFGPGTRLTVT.

The V call is TRBV25-1, the J call TRBJ2-7; the D gene is possibly TRBD2 (6 bases). CDR1 MGHDK and CDR2 SYGVNS come from the germline V gene. Trimming shortened V by 1 base and J by 4 bases, and 14 bases separated the two germline ends. The CDR3 extends over 15 amino acids. CDR3 DNA: TGTGCCAGCAGTGAATCCAACGGGAGTCGGTACGAGCAGTACTTC. This translates into CASSESNGSRYEQYF.

This clonotype was observed many times. One junction end does not reproduce the germline sequence, and a read error may be involved. V gene TRBV5-1 combines with J gene TRBJ2-3; TRBD2 matches at 12 bases. Per germline, CDR1 SGHRS and CDR2 YFSETQ. The CDR3 has 17 residues. CDR3 loop: CASSPRLAGVSTDTQYF. The DNA of the CDR3 is TGTGCCAGCAGCCCAAGACTAGCGGGGGTAAGCACAGATACGCAGTATTTT.

The V and J genes are TRBV20-1 and TRBJ2-3; TRBD2 aligns across 8 bases. V lost 5 bases and J lost 3; bases outside the gene matches: 7. The CDR3 is 14 residues long. Germline CDR1 DFQATT, CDR2 SNEGSKA (reference sequence). The CDR3 coding sequence is TGCAGTGCTGGCCTAGCGGGTCGAACAGATACGCAGTATTTT. It yields the protein CSAGLAGRTDTQYF.

The sample holds many counts of this clonotype. J is TRBJ1-4 and V is TRBV5-1, with 7 nucleotides matching TRBD1. Looked up from germline, CDR1 is SGHRS and CDR2 is YFSETQ. The CDR3 sequence is 14 residues long. Trimming at V came to 4 bases and at J to 5 bases, leaving 5 bases not matched to a gene. In DNA, the CDR3 is TGCGCCAGCAGCCCGGGGACAGTAAATGAAAAACTGTTTTTT. Its translation: CASSPGTVNEKLFF.

Many counts were recorded for this clonotype. The chain's CDR3 is CSASRTSGRMSTDTQYF. The CDR3 DNA reads as TGCAGTGCTAGCCGGACTAGCGGGAGGATGAGCACAGATACGCAGTATTTT. The chain employs TRBV20-1 and TRBJ2-3; 14 nucleotides match TRBD2. V lost 3 bases, J lost 0 bases, and 5 bases stayed unmatched. Germline loops: CDR1 DFQATT, CDR2 SNEGSKA (reference sequence). CDR3 length: 17 amino acids.

The table lists this clonotype with many counts. The genes are TRBV12-3 or TRBV12-4 and TRBJ1-6; D gene unclear. V was cut by 2 bases and J by 4 bases, with 6 bases left in between. This CDR3 is built from 14 residues. CDR3 protein: CASSLSSYNSPLHF. The CDR3, as DNA: TGTGCCAGCAGTTTAAGCAGTTATAATTCACCCCTCCACTTT.

With regard to this clonotype: The junction departs from germline at one end; a sequencing error may be responsible. V and J are TRBV24-1 and TRBJ2-7; 12 nucleotides agree with TRBD1. Germline assignment: CDR1 KGHDR and CDR2 SFDVKD. This CDR3 region has 15 residues. The CDR3 protein is CATSDTGTGGYGQYF. DNA of the CDR3: TGTGCCACCAGTGATACCGGGACAGGGGGCTACGGGCAGTACTTC.

The rearrangement uses TRBV5-6 and TRBJ2-3; 11 positions agree with TRBD1. The V gene end was trimmed by 3 bases and the J gene end by 5 bases; junction bases not matched to a gene: 20. The CDR3 totals 20 residues. Germline V gene sequence: CDR1 SGHDT, CDR2 YYEEEE. The CDR3 loop is CASSSDVRTGGISRIDTQYF. The DNA of the CDR3 is TGTGCCAGCAGCTCCGACGTCAGGACAGGGGGCATAAGTCGGATAGATACGCAGTATTTT.

The rearrangement links TRBV24-1 to TRBJ2-3, with D possibly matching TRBD1 (5 bases). Germline-derived CDR1 and CDR2 are KGHDR and SFDVKD. The V and J ends lost 2 bases and 1 base respectively, with 18 bases between them. The CDR3 has 18 amino acids. CDR3 sequence reads: CATSDSRTAGPGTDTQYF. The CDR3 DNA is TGTGCCACCAGTGATTCCAGAACCGCAGGGCCCGGCACAGATACGCAGTATTTT.

There are a few counts of this clonotype. The V call is TRBV9, the J call TRBJ2-3; D may correspond to TRBD1 or TRBD2 (5 bases each). Germline V gene sequence: CDR1 SGDLS, CDR2 YYNGEE. This CDR3 is 14 amino acids long. Trimming cost V 0 bases and J 3 bases, with 8 bases left between them. For the CDR3, the DNA is TGTGCCAGCAGCGTAGGGGGGTGGACAGATACGCAGTATTTT. It yields the protein CASSVGGWTDTQYF. Drawing the rest from reference TRBV9 and TRBJ2-3, the complete variable domain is DSGVTQTPKHLITATGQRVTLRCSPRSGDLSVYWYQQSLDQGLQFLIQYYNGEERAKGNILERFSAQQFPDLHSELNLSSLELGDSALYFCASSVGGWTDTQYFGPGTRLTVL.

This clonotype occurred once. The final CDR3 position lacks the conserved phenylalanine or tryptophan, pointing to a likely read error. The chain links TRBV2 to TRBJ2-1, with 7 bases lining up with TRBD2. This CDR3 region has 15 residues. In germline, CDR1 is SNHLY, CDR2 FYNNEI. The DNA for the CDR3 is TGTGCCAGCACCCTTAGCGGGTGTTCCTACGATGAGCAGTTCCTC. Residues: CASTLSGCSYDEQFL.

This clonotype was detected many times. V is TRBV2 and J is TRBJ2-2; D gene uncertain. Trimming pared 7 bases from V and 5 bases from J, leaving 17 bases between. Germline CDR1 and CDR2: SNHLY and FYNNEI. The CDR3 runs 15 residues. In nucleotides, the CDR3 is TGTGCCAGCACCCTTACAGTGGATAGAACCGGGGAGCTGTTTTTT. Translation: CASTLTVDRTGELFF.

This clonotype was observed at least ten times. The chain employs TRBV28 and TRBJ2-7, with 10 nucleotides matching TRBD1. CDR3 length equals 15 residues. V lost 2 bases and J lost 4; bases outside the gene matches: 5. Germline assignment: CDR1 MDHEN and CDR2 SYDVKM. CDR3 amino acids: CASSLTGTGVYEQYF. The CDR3 DNA reads as TGTGCCAGCAGTTTAACCGGGACAGGGGTTTACGAGCAGTACTTC.